This T cell receptor (beta chain) emerged from a study of T-cell reconstitution after alpha-beta-depleted transplantation in children. Germline V CDR1 and CDR2: DFQATT, SNEGSKA (reference sequence). V was clipped by 5 bases and J by 5 bases; unmatched bases: 6. The CDR3 is 13 amino acids. Unique molecular identifiers were incorporated into the prepared TCRbeta library. In TCRdb, the PCR reads were re-called with MiXCR into one record per CDR3 protein. The sample contains fewer than 550,000 distinct CDR3 sequences, 11% of which appear only once. The J gene is TRBJ1-2, the V gene TRBV20-1; TRBD1 aligns across 9 bases. The TCR was taken from a human donor who donated a stem cell graft to a child with acute myeloid leukemia. The sample was PBMCs from the stem cell graft donor, taken from the stem cell graft. CDR3 DNA: TGCAGTGCTGGGACAGGGACTGAATATGGCTACACCTTC. Translation: CSAGTGTEYGYTF.